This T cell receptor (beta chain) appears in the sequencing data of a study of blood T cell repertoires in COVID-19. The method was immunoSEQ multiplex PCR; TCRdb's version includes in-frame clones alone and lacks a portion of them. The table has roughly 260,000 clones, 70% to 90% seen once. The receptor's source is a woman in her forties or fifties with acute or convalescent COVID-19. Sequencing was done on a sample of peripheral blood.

The chain's CDR3 is CSASNAAGADTEAFF. The CDR3 DNA sequence: TGCAGTGCTAGTAATGCGGCAGGGGCTGACACTGAAGCTTTCTTT. The V and J genes are TRBV20-1 and TRBJ1-1; tentative D call: TRBD1 (6 bases). This CDR3 comprises 15 residues. CDR1 DFQATT and CDR2 SNEGSKA come from the germline V gene (reference sequence). Trimming left V 3 bases short and J 3 bases short, with 17 bases between.